A selection of T cell receptor beta chains follows, all from one sample in a study of monozygotic twins with inflammatory bowel disease. Reprocessing the 5' RACE reads, TCRdb reports a single entry for every CDR3 protein and omits DNA. In all, the sample yields about 110,000 distinct CDR3 sequences. The sequenced material came from blood. These receptors were obtained from a human donor with ulcerative colitis or Crohn's disease, or a healthy co-twin of an affected twin (not recorded which). CDR3s include the opening cysteine and the closing phenylalanine or tryptophan.

CDR3: CASSLGLAGGKFF
V: TRBV6-8
J: TRBJ2-1

CDR3: CASSLGGPKDEQYF
V: TRBV12-3/TRBV12-4
J: TRBJ2-7

CDR3: CASSLVSGNSYEQYF
V: TRBV11-3
J: TRBJ2-7

CDR3: CSARPRTGSGELFF
V: TRBV20-1
J: TRBJ2-2

CDR3: CSARTGGSGYTF
V: TRBV20-1
J: TRBJ1-2

CDR3: CASSLSDSSYEQYF
V: TRBV11-2
J: TRBJ2-7

CDR3: CAWSKNTGELFF
V: TRBV30
J: TRBJ2-2

CDR3: CASSPKVRGTEAFF
V: TRBV12-3/TRBV12-4
J: TRBJ1-1

CDR3: CATSDLTTGPRDEQFF
V: TRBV24-1
J: TRBJ2-1

CDR3: CASSRDGEMNTEAFF
V: TRBV10-2
J: TRBJ1-1

CDR3: CASSATGELNQPQHF
V: TRBV27
J: TRBJ1-5

CDR3: CASSLYLGSLSEQYF
V: TRBV5-1
J: TRBJ2-7

CDR3: CASSLTSGGGEQYF
V: TRBV5-4
J: TRBJ2-7

CDR3: CASSETVHEQFF
V: TRBV2
J: TRBJ2-1

CDR3: CASSPPDIYYGYTF
V: TRBV6-1
J: TRBJ1-2